This T cell receptor (beta chain) was found in a study of OX40 agonist ivuxolimab in advanced cancers. Study summary: Intravenous ivuxolimab was administered to patients every 2 weeks at 0.01 to 10 mg/kg.

Study-wide results and limits: CD4+ and CD8+ blood T cells expanded clonally by week 6 at 0.1 to 3.0 mg/kg. In general, CD8+ T cells held more expanded clones than CD4+ did, on average.

Concerning this clone: Its antigen is still unknown.

V was clipped by 1 base and J by 3 bases, with 13 bases between them. The length of the CDR3 is 16 residues. Germline V gene data show CDR1 as KGHSH and CDR2 as LQKENI. Repertoires were generated with immunoSEQ multiplex PCR, while TCRdb's copy carries only in-frame clones and drops some. The sample lists about 34,000 clones; roughly 87% were seen once. The receptor was isolated from an adult with an advanced solid tumor such as melanoma, head and neck, liver or kidney cancer. The gene calls are TRBV18 and TRBJ1-3, with a weak D call TRBD1 (6 bases). Material: CD4+ or CD8+ T cells sorted from blood, obtained in a trial of the OX40 agonist ivuxolimab. The CDR3 nucleotides read TGTGCCAGCTCACCACAACAGGGAGGGTTTGGAAACACCATATATTTT. This sequence encodes CASSPQQGGFGNTIYF. Full variable domain (outside the CDR3, taken from reference TRBV18 and TRBJ1-3): NAGVMQNPRHLVRRRGQEARLRCSPMKGHSHVYWYRQLPEEGLKFMVYLQKENIIDESGMPKERFSAEFPKEGPSILRIQQVVRGDSAAYFCASSPQQGGFGNTIYFGEGSWLTVV.